This T cell receptor beta chain was observed in a study of cytomegalovirus exposure and HLA in healthy donors. This clone was picked up a small number of times. The CDR3 is made up of 14 amino acids. CDR1 is SEHNR and CDR2 is FQNEAQ in the germline V gene (reference sequence). The ends were cut back, 7 bases at V and 10 bases at J, with 17 bases in the middle. The PCR was carried out with 60 Vbeta primers and 13 Jbeta primers. Profiling relied on immunoSEQ multiplex PCR, and the TCRdb table lists in-frame clones only, not all of them. Of fewer than 90,000 clones listed, roughly 73% are singletons. J is TRBJ1-6 and V is TRBV7-9, with D maybe TRBD1 (5 bases). The sequenced sample consisted of PBMCs. The sequence came from a male donor in good health and CMV-seropositive. CDR3 residues: CASIPSGGYSPLHF. The CDR3 DNA is TGTGCCAGCATCCCCTCGGGGGGGTACTCACCCCTCCACTTT.